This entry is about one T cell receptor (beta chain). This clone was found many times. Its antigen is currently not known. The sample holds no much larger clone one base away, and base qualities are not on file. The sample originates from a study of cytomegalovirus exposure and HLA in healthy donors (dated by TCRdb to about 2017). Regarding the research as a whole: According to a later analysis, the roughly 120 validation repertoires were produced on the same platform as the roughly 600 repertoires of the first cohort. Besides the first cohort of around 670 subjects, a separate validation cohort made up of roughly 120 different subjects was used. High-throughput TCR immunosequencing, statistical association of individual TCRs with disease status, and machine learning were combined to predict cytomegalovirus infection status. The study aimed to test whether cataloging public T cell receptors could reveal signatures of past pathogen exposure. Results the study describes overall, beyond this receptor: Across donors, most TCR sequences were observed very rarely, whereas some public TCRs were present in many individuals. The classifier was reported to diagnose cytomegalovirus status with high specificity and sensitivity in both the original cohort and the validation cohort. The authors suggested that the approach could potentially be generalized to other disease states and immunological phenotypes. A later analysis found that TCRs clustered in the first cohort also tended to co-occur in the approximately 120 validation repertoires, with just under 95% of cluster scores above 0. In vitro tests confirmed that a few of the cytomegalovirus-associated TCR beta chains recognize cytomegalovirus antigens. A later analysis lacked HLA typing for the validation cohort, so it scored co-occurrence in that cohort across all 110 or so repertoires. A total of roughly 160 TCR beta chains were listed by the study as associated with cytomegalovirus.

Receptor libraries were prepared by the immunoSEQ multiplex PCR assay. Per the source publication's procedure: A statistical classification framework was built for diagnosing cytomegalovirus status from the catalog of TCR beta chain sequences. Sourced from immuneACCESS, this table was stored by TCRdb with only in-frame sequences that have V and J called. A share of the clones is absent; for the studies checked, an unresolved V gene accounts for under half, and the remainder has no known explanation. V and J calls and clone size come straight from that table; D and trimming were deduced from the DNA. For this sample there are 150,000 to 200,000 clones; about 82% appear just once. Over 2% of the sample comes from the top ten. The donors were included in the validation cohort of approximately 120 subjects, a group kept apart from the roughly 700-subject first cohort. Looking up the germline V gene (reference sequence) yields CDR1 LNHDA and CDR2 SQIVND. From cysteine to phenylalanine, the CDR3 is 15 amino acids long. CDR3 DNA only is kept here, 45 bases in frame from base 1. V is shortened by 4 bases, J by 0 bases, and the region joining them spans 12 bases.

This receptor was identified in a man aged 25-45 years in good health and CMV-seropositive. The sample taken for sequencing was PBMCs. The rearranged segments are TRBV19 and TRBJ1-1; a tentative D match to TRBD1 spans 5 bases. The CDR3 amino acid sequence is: CASSTGQSVNTEAFF. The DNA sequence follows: TGTGCCAGTAGTACCGGACAATCCGTGAACACTGAAGCTTTCTTT.